The T cell receptor beta chain described here comes from a study of radiotherapy plus CTLA-4 blockade in lung cancer. Generated by immunoSEQ multiplex PCR, the TCRdb table keeps only in-frame clones and is missing some. The sample lists about 88,000 clones, about two thirds occurring once. This clone showed up just a few times. Its specificity is unknown. CDR1 and CDR2 (germline): MDHEN, SYDVKM. The CDR3 has 14 residues. V gave up 2 bases and J gave up 4 bases; unmatched junction bases: 1. Findings of the study overall: After radiotherapy and ipilimumab, tumor-derived clones expanded in peripheral blood.

The chain has TRBV28 and TRBJ2-7, with 11 bases aligning to TRBD1. The sequence derives from a human donor with non-small cell lung cancer that progressed on radiotherapy plus ipilimumab. The sequencing here drew on peripheral blood, taken from a patient treated with radiotherapy plus ipilimumab. The CDR3 bases are TGTGCCAGCAGTTTAGGGACAGGGGGATACGAGCAGTACTTC. Its translation is CASSLGTGGYEQYF.